These 5 T cell receptor beta chains were all obtained from the same sample, sequenced in a study of T cells in Graves' hyperthyroidism and ophthalmopathy. TCR beta CDR3 sequences were amplified from RNA transcripts. The HTBI primer set served for first-round RT-PCR of the TCR CDR3. TCRdb used MiXCR to reprocess the multiplex PCR reads, holding one entry per CDR3 protein. The sample contains a few hundred thousand distinct CDR3 sequences, more than 13% of which appear only once. Source material: blood. These TCRs come from a woman younger than 45 with Graves' hyperthyroidism.

This clonotype was observed many times. The chain employs TRBV2 and TRBJ2-2; 8 bases match TRBD1. CDR3 length: 16 residues. Trimming removed 3 bases from V and 3 bases from J; junction bases left unmatched: 6. Germline CDR1 reads SNHLY; CDR2 reads FYNNEI. CDR3 loop: CASSDMTGEHTGELFF. CDR3 DNA sequence: TGTGCCAGCAGTGATATGACAGGGGAACACACCGGGGAGCTGTTTTTT.

This clonotype was found a few times. The chain's CDR3 is CSARDPGSNEQFF. In nucleotides, the CDR3 is TGCAGTGCTAGAGATCCGGGAAGCAATGAGCAGTTCTTC. V is TRBV20-1 and J is TRBJ2-1; a possible D gene is TRBD2 (5 bases). CDR3 length equals 13 residues. CDR1 DFQATT and CDR2 SNEGSKA come from the germline V gene (reference sequence). The ends were cut back, 0 bases at V and 6 bases at J, with 9 bases in the middle.

This clonotype was counted ten times or more. This chain joins TRBV7-2 and TRBJ2-1; D ambiguous. V was trimmed by 1 base and J by 4 bases, leaving 11 bases between them. The CDR3 has 15 amino acids. Germline-derived CDR1 and CDR2 are SGHTA and FQGNSA. CDR3 loop: CASSLDVGSYNEQFF. The CDR3 DNA reads TGTGCCAGCAGCTTAGATGTAGGCAGTTACAATGAGCAGTTCTTC.

This clonotype was counted ten times or more. This CDR3 reads CASSLSGMSTDTQYF. The DNA of the CDR3 is TGCGCCAGCAGCTTGTCGGGGATGAGCACAGATACGCAGTATTTT. The V gene is TRBV5-1, the J gene TRBJ2-3; TRBD2 might be the D (5 bases). Germline assignment: CDR1 SGHRS and CDR2 YFSETQ. This CDR3 contains 15 residues. V dropped 1 base and J dropped 0 bases, with 9 bases sitting between them.

This clonotype was observed a few times. The chain carries TRBV20-1 and TRBJ2-1; 9 bases agree with TRBD1. Germline assignment: CDR1 DFQATT and CDR2 SNEGSKA (reference sequence). This CDR3 region has 16 residues. V lost 0 bases to trimming and J lost 7 bases; unmatched junction nucleotides: 10. The CDR3 loop reads CSARDSRQGDSNEQFF. As DNA, the CDR3 is TGCAGTGCTAGAGATTCGCGACAGGGGGATTCAAATGAGCAGTTCTTC.